This TCR beta chain emerged from a study of blood T cell repertoires in COVID-19. Across the study: Sites across the United States, Italy and Spain contributed samples from acute and convalescent COVID-19.

The CDR3 sequence is 14 residues long. Per germline, CDR1 SGHRS and CDR2 YFSETQ. Trimming removed 2 bases from V and 1 base from J, with 10 bases in between. Assay used: immunoSEQ multiplex PCR; TCRdb lists only in-frame clones, some missing. The table lists approximately 220,000 clones, approximately 87% of them singletons. In this sample, this clone turned up once. Sequencing was carried out using peripheral blood. The chain is built from TRBV5-1 and TRBJ2-7; no firm D call. The TCR originated in a man aged 55 to 70 who had recovered from COVID-19. The CDR3 region has the DNA TGCGCCAGCAGCTTCTCCCCGGTTTCCTACGAGCAGTACTTC. Translating it yields CASSFSPVSYEQYF.